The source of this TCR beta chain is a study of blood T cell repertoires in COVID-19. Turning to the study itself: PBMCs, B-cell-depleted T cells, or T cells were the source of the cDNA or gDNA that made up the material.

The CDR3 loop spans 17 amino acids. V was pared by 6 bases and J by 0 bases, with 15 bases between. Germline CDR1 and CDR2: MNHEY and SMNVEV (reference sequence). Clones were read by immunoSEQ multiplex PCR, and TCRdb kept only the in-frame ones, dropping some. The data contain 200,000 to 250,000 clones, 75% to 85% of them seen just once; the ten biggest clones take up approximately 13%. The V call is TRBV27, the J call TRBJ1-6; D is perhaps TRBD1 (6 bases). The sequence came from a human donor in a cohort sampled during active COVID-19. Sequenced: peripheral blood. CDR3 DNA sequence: TGTGCCAGCAGGACCTACAGGGTACACTCCTATAATTCACCCCTCCACTTT. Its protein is CASRTYRVHSYNSPLHF.